This TCR beta chain stems from a study of human T cells and chemical hapten exposure. The CDR3 sequence is 17 residues long. In germline, CDR1 is SGHDN, CDR2 FVKESK. Trimming removed 2 bases from V and 2 bases from J, with 16 bases in between. Time point: pre-sensitization, week 0. As for treatment: therapeutic diphenylcyclopropenone sensitization with weekly scalp DPC. TCRdb re-called the RACE reads through MiXCR, storing one row per CDR3 protein. The data contain roughly 250,000 distinct CDR3 sequences, about 8.6% of them singletons. The source material was whole blood, sampled in connection with sensitization to the hapten diphenylcyclopropenone (DPC). The chain joins TRBV14 to TRBJ2-1; TRBD2 might be the D (5 bases). The clonotype comes from a woman in her thirties or forties with alopecia areata. Some clones in this sample may be carry-over from other donors' samples. The CDR3 nucleotides are TGTGCCAGCAGCCAAAGAATAGGGAGAAGGACCTACAATGAGCAGTTCTTC. Translating it yields CASSQRIGRRTYNEQFF. Variable domain in full (rest from reference TRBV14 and TRBJ2-1): EAGVTQFPSHSVIEKGQTVTLRCDPISGHDNLYWYRRVMGKEIKFLLHFVKESKQDESGMPNNRFLAERTGGTYSTLKVQPAELEDSGVYFCASSQRIGRRTYNEQFFGPGTRLTVL.